The sequence of this T cell receptor beta chain was determined in a study of T cell responses to AZD1222 COVID-19 vaccine. Points from the study as a whole: The donor cohort was predominantly white British with a female majority, and clonal diversity may have been underestimated.

This table comes from immunoSEQ multiplex PCR, and its TCRdb copy is limited to in-frame clones, with some not included. The sample contains about 72,000 clones, about nine tenths of which appear only once. Losses at the gene ends were 2 bases for V and 5 bases for J; bases not matched to a gene: 5. Germline loops: CDR1 LNHNV, CDR2 YYDKDF (reference sequence). There are 14 residues in the CDR3. Points on this clone: Its target is unknown.

The chain employs TRBV15 and TRBJ2-5; 7 nucleotides align to TRBD1. The source of this sequence is an adult in good health. This specimen consisted of peripheral blood, obtained on day 0 of AZD1222 vaccination. Here the CDR3 reads CATSRPTGVETQYF. CDR3 in DNA: TGTGCCACCAGCAGACCTACAGGGGTTGAGACCCAGTACTTC.